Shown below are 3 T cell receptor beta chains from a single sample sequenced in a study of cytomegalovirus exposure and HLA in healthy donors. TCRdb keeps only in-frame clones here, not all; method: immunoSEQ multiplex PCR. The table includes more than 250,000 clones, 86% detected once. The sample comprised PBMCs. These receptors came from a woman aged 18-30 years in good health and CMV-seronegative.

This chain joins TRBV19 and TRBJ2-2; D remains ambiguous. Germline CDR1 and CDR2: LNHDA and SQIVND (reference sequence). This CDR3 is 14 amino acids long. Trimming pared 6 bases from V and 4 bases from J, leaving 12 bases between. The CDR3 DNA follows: TGTGCCAGTAGACCCGGGTCTTCCACCGGGGAGCTGTTTTTT. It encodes CASRPGSSTGELFF.

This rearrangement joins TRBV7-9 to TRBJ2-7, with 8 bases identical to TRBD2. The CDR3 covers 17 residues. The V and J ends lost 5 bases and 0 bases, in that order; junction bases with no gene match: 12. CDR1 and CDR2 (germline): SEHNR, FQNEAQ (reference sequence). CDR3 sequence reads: CASSPFRLAGHSYEQYF. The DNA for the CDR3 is TGTGCCAGCAGCCCCTTTAGGTTAGCGGGGCACTCCTACGAGCAGTACTTC.

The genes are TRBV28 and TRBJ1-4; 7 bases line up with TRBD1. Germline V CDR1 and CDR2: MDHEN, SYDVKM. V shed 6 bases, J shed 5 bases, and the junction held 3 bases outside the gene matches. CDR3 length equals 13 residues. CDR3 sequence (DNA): TGTGCCAGCAGGACAGGGTTCAATGAAAAACTGTTTTTT. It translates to CASRTGFNEKLFF.